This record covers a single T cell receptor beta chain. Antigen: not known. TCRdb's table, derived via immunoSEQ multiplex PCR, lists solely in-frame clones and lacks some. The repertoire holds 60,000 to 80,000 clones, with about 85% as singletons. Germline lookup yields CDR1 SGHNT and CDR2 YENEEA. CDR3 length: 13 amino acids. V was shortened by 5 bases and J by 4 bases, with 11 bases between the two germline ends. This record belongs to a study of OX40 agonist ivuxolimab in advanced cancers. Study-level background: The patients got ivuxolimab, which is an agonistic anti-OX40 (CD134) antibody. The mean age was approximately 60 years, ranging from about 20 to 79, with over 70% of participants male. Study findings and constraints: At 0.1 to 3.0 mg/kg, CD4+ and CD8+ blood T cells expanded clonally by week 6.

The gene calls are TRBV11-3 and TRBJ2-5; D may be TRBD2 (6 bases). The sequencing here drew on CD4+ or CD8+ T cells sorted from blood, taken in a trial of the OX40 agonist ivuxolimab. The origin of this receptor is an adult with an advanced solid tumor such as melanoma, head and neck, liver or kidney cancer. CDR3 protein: CASSKRLGETQYF. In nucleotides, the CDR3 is TGTGCCAGCAGCAAAAGACTAGGAGAGACCCAGTACTTC.